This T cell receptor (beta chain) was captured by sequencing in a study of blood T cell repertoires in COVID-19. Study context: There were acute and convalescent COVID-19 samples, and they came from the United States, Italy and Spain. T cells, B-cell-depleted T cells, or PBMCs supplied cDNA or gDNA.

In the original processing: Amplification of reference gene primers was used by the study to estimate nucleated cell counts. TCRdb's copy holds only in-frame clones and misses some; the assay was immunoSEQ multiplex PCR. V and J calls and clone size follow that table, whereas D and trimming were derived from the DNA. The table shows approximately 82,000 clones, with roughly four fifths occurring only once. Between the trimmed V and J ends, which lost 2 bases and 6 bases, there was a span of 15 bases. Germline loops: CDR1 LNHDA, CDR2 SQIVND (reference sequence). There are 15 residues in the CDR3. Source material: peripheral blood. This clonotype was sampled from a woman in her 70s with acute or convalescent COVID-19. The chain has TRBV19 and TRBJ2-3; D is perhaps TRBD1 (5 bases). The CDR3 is CASSIQQRGGDTQYF. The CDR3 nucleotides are TGTGCCAGTAGTATACAACAAAGGGGTGGGGATACGCAGTATTTT.